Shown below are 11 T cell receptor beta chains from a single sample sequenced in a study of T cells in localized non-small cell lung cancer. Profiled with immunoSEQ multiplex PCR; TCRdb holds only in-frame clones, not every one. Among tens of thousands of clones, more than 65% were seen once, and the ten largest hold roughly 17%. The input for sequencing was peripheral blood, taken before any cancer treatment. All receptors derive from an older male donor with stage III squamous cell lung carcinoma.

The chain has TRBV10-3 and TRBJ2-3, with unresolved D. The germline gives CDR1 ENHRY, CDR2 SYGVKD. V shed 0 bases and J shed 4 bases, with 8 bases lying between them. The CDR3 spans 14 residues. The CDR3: CAISESASPDTQYF. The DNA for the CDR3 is TGTGCCATCAGTGAGTCGGCGAGCCCAGATACGCAGTATTTT.

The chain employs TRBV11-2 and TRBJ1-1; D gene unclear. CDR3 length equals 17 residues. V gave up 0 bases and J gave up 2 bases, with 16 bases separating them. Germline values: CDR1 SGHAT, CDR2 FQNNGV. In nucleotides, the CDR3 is TGTGCCAGCAGCTTAGACGGACGGAGGGCAGGAAACACTGAAGCTTTCTTT. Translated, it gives CASSLDGRRAGNTEAFF.

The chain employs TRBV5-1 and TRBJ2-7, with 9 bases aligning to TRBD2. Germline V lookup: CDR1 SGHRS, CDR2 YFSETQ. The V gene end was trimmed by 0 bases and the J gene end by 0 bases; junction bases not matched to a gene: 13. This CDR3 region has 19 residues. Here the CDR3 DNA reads TGCGCCAGCAGCTTGGAGGTTCCGGGACTAGCAGTCTACTCCTACGAGCAGTACTTC. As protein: CASSLEVPGLAVYSYEQYF.

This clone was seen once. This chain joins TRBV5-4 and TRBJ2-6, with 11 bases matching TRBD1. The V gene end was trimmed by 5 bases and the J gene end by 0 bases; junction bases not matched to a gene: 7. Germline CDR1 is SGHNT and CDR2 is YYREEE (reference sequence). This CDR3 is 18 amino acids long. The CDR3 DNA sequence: TGTGCCAGCAGGGGGACAGGGGGACGAAGCTCTGGGGCCAACGTCCTGACTTTC. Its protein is CASRGTGGRSSGANVLTF.

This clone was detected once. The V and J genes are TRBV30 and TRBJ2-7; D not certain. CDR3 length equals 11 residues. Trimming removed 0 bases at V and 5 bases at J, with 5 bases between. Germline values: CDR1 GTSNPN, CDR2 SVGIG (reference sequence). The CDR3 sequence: CAWSVSHEQYF. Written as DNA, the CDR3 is TGTGCCTGGAGTGTAAGCCACGAGCAGTACTTC.

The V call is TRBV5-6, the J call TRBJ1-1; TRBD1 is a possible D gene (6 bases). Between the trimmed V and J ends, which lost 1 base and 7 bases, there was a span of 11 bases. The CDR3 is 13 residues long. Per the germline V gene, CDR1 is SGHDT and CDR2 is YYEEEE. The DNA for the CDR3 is TGTGCCAGCAGCTTGAGCGGGGGCGGTGAAGCTTTCTTT. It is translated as CASSLSGGGEAFF. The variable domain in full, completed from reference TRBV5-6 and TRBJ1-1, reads DAGVTQSPTHLIKTRGQQVTLRCSPKSGHDTVSWYQQALGQGPQFIFQYYEEEERQRGNFPDRFSGHQFPNYSSELNVNALLLGDSALYLCASSLSGGGEAFFGQGTRLTVV.

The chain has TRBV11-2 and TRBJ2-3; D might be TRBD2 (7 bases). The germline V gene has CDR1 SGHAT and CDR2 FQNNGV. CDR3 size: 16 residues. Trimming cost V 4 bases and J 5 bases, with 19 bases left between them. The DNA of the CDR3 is TGTGCCAGCAGCTCCCCGGGGGGCGCGATCAGAGATACGCAGTATTTT. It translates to CASSSPGGAIRDTQYF.

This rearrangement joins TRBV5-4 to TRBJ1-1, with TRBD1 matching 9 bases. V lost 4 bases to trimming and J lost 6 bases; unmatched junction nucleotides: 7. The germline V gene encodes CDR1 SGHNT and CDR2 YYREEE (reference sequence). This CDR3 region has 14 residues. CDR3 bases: TGTGCCAGCAGCGCCCCGGGACAGGGAGCTGAAGCTTTCTTT. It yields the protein CASSAPGQGAEAFF.

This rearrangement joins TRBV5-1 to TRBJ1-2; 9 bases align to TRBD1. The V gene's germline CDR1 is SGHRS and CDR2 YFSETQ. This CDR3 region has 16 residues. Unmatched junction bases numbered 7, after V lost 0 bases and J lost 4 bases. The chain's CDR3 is CASSLGTGENSYGYTF. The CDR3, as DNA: TGCGCCAGCAGCTTGGGGACAGGGGAGAATAGCTATGGCTACACCTTC.

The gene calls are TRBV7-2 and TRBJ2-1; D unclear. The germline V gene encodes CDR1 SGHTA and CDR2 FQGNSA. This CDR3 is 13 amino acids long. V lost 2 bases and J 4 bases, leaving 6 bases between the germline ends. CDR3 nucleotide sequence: TGTGCCAGCAGCTTAAGGAGTTACAATGAGCAGTTCTTC. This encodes CASSLRSYNEQFF.

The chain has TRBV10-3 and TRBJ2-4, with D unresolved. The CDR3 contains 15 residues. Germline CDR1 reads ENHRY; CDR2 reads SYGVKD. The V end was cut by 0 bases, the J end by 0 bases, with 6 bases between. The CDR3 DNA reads TGTGCCATCAGTGAGTCTCTCGGAGCCAAAAACATTCAGTACTTC. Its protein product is CAISESLGAKNIQYF.